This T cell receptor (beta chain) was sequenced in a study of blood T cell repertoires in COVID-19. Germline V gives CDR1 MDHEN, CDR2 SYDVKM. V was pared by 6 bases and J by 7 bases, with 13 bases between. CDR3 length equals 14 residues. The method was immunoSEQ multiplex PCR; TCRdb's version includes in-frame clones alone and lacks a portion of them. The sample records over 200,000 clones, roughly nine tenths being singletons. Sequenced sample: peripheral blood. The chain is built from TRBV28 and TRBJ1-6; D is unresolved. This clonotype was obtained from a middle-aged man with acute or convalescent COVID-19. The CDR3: CASRNRVSNSPLHF. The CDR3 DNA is TGTGCCAGCAGGAATCGGGTCTCCAATTCACCCCTCCACTTT.